The sequence of this T cell receptor (beta chain) was determined in a study of OX40 agonist ivuxolimab in advanced cancers. The repertoire was sequenced with immunoSEQ multiplex PCR; TCRdb's copy has only in-frame clones and lacks some. This table holds tens of thousands of clones, around 90% found once. The CDR3 loop spans 16 amino acids. CDR1 is LGHNA, CDR2 YSLEER, per germline. Trimming stripped 0 bases from V and 0 bases from J, with 9 bases between. Specimen: CD4+ or CD8+ T cells sorted from blood, collected in a trial of the OX40 agonist ivuxolimab. The TCR originated in an adult with an advanced solid tumor such as melanoma, head and neck, liver or kidney cancer. This chain connects TRBV4-3 to TRBJ1-5; no definite D call. DNA of the CDR3: TGCGCCAGCAGCCAAGATTCGGGATATAGCAATCAGCCCCAGCATTTT. It is translated as CASSQDSGYSNQPQHF.